Listed below are T cell receptor beta chains from one sample, sequenced in a study of response to subunit inactivated influenza vaccine. TCRdb independently ran MiXCR on the RT-PCR reads; one entry per CDR3 protein. The table lists 500,000 to 600,000 distinct CDR3 sequences, roughly 12% of them singletons. These data also featured in a second study, about T cells expressing NK-cell markers.

The sequenced sample was PBMCs from blood, obtained on the day of vaccination. All receptors come from a man aged 45-65 years who received an inactivated influenza vaccine. Both conserved end residues are part of each CDR3. D genes are given only for firm matches. Size values are once, few and many counts, or a class for expanded clones, and some rows have none.

V: TRBV11-2; size: few; J: TRBJ2-5; D: .; CDR3: CASSLEVDGSQETQYF; DNA: TGTGCCAGCAGCTTAGAAGTTGACGGGAGCCAAGAGACCCAGTACTTC
V: TRBV20-1; size: .; J: TRBJ2-1; D: .; CDR3: CSAHFNNEQFF; DNA: TGCAGTGCTCATTTTAACAATGAGCAGTTCTTC
V: TRBV20-1; size: few; J: TRBJ2-2; D: .; CDR3: CSAPWSAGTGELFF; DNA: TGCAGTGCTCCCTGGAGCGCTGGCACCGGGGAGCTGTTTTTT
V: TRBV7-9; size: many; J: TRBJ2-5; D: .; CDR3: CASSTQFVSQETQYF; DNA: TGTGCCAGCAGCACCCAGTTCGTGAGCCAAGAGACCCAGTACTTC
V: TRBV20-1; size: few; J: TRBJ1-6; D: .; CDR3: CSASSPGLASSPLHF; DNA: TGCAGTGCTAGTAGCCCGGGCCTTGCAAGTTCACCCCTCCACTTT
V: TRBV28; size: many; J: TRBJ2-1; D: TRBD2; CDR3: CASRSGGLAGGLTNEQFF; DNA: TGTGCCAGCAGATCAGGGGGACTAGCGGGAGGGTTAACTAATGAGCAGTTCTTC
V: TRBV4-1; size: many; J: TRBJ2-4; D: .; CDR3: CASSRPPGLENIQYF; DNA: TGCGCCAGCAGCCGCCCCCCGGGACTGGAAAACATTCAGTACTTC
V: TRBV9; size: few; J: TRBJ2-3; D: .; CDR3: CASSGRSGAGTDTQYF; DNA: TGTGCCAGCAGCGGCAGAAGCGGAGCCGGCACAGATACGCAGTATTTT
V: TRBV10-3; size: .; J: TRBJ2-3; D: TRBD2; CDR3: CATRTSGGASTDTQYF; DNA: TGTGCCACCCGGACTAGCGGGGGGGCTAGCACAGATACGCAGTATTTT
V: TRBV12-3/TRBV12-4; size: few; J: TRBJ2-3; D: .; CDR3: CASTLGLNTQYF; DNA: TGTGCCAGCACCCTAGGACTGAATACGCAGTATTTT
V: TRBV7-2; size: many; J: TRBJ2-4; D: .; CDR3: CASSLGDSKNIQYF; DNA: TGTGCCAGCAGCTTAGGCGACAGCAAAAACATTCAGTACTTC
V: TRBV20-1; size: few; J: TRBJ1-5; D: TRBD1; CDR3: CSAGDREVEPQHF; DNA: TGCAGTGCGGGGGACAGGGAAGTGGAGCCCCAGCATTTT
V: TRBV7-9; size: few; J: TRBJ2-1; D: .; CDR3: CASSPWAGHNNEQFF; DNA: TGTGCCAGCAGCCCTTGGGCGGGGCACAACAATGAGCAGTTCTTC
V: TRBV29-1; size: many; J: TRBJ2-6; D: .; CDR3: CSVSGLRISGANVLTF; DNA: TGCAGCGTTAGCGGACTGCGAATCTCTGGGGCCAACGTCCTGACTTTC
V: TRBV12-3/TRBV12-4; size: few; J: TRBJ2-1; D: TRBD1; CDR3: CASSFQGRGGGEQFF; DNA: TGTGCCAGCAGTTTTCAGGGGAGAGGGGGCGGTGAGCAGTTCTTC
V: TRBV6-5; size: few; J: TRBJ2-7; D: .; CDR3: CASSYAGDSYEQYF; DNA: TGTGCCAGCAGTTACGCCGGAGACTCCTACGAGCAGTACTTC
V: TRBV20-1; size: .; J: TRBJ2-4; D: .; CDR3: CSAAQDPPGDIQYF; DNA: TGCAGTGCTGCCCAGGACCCGCCCGGGGACATTCAGTACTTC
V: TRBV7-2; size: few; J: TRBJ1-1; D: .; CDR3: CASSPGRGEGEAFF; DNA: TGTGCCAGCAGCCCAGGTCGGGGTGAAGGTGAAGCTTTCTTT
V: TRBV9; size: many; J: TRBJ2-7; D: TRBD2; CDR3: CASSFSGGVFVEQYF; DNA: TGTGCCAGCAGCTTTAGCGGGGGAGTATTTGTGGAGCAGTACTTC
V: TRBV5-1; size: .; J: TRBJ1-1; D: .; CDR3: CASSWTPGMNTEAFF; DNA: TGCGCCAGCAGCTGGACTCCGGGTATGAACACTGAAGCTTTCTTT
V: TRBV4-3; size: few; J: TRBJ2-3; D: TRBD1; CDR3: CASSQGTGGAGTDTQYF; DNA: TGCGCCAGCAGCCAAGGGACAGGGGGCGCTGGCACAGATACGCAGTATTTT
V: TRBV29-1; size: few; J: TRBJ2-1; D: .; CDR3: CSVELFTNEQFF; DNA: TGCAGCGTTGAACTTTTTACCAATGAGCAGTTCTTC
V: TRBV6-5; size: .; J: TRBJ2-7; D: TRBD1; CDR3: CASRGQGSEQYF; DNA: TGTGCCAGCAGGGGACAGGGGAGCGAGCAGTACTTC
V: TRBV6-2/TRBV6-3; size: .; J: TRBJ2-6; D: .; CDR3: CASSSPPGAGANVLTF; DNA: TGTGCCAGCAGTTCCCCCCCAGGGGCTGGGGCCAACGTCCTGACTTTC
V: TRBV12-3/TRBV12-4; size: .; J: TRBJ1-1; D: TRBD1; CDR3: CASRLSGQPEAFF; DNA: TGTGCCAGCAGGCTTTCGGGACAGCCCGAAGCTTTCTTT
V: TRBV5-5; size: .; J: TRBJ1-2; D: .; CDR3: CASSFEGRDSYTF; DNA: TGTGCCAGCAGCTTCGAAGGACGGGACAGCTACACCTTC
V: TRBV4-3; size: .; J: TRBJ2-1; D: TRBD1; CDR3: CASSQDWDSYNEQFF; DNA: TGCGCCAGCAGCCAAGATTGGGACAGCTACAATGAGCAGTTCTTC
V: TRBV7-6; size: few; J: TRBJ2-2; D: .; CDR3: CASSIRTRTGELFF; DNA: TGTGCCAGCAGCATTCGAACGCGGACCGGGGAGCTGTTTTTT
V: TRBV4-1; size: .; J: TRBJ2-1; D: .; CDR3: CASSLLPRQVTRPDEQFF; DNA: TGCGCCAGCAGCTTACTTCCGCGACAGGTCACTCGGCCGGATGAGCAGTTCTTC
V: TRBV7-2; size: .; J: TRBJ2-7; D: .; CDR3: CASSLLGVGTSSYEQYF; DNA: TGTGCCAGCAGCTTATTAGGGGTGGGGACTTCTTCCTACGAGCAGTACTTC
V: TRBV12-3/TRBV12-4; size: many; J: TRBJ2-3; D: .; CDR3: CASSPAWTDTQYF; DNA: TGTGCCAGCAGCCCCGCGTGGACAGATACGCAGTATTTT
V: TRBV9; size: few; J: TRBJ2-3; D: .; CDR3: CASSVDAPLTDTQYF; DNA: TGTGCCAGCAGCGTAGATGCCCCCCTCACAGATACGCAGTATTTT
V: TRBV20-1; size: .; J: TRBJ2-7; D: .; CDR3: CSVMTGTLYEQYF; DNA: TGCAGTGTTATGACGGGAACCCTCTACGAGCAGTACTTC
V: TRBV12-3/TRBV12-4; size: many; J: TRBJ1-2; D: .; CDR3: CASSNQGLGYTF; DNA: TGTGCCAGCAGTAATCAGGGGCTTGGCTACACCTTC
V: TRBV20-1; size: many; J: TRBJ2-5; D: .; CDR3: CSANSRQGGETQYF; DNA: TGCAGTGCTAACAGTCGACAGGGAGGGGAGACCCAGTACTTC
V: TRBV4-2; size: .; J: TRBJ2-2; D: .; CDR3: CASGGVNTGELFF; DNA: TGTGCCAGCGGCGGGGTGAACACCGGGGAGCTGTTTTTT
V: TRBV6-2/TRBV6-3; size: .; J: TRBJ2-3; D: .; CDR3: CGTTENGDTQYF; DNA: TGTGGGACGACAGAAAATGGGGATACGCAGTATTTT
V: TRBV20-1; size: .; J: TRBJ2-7; D: TRBD1; CDR3: CSAALGTAEYGEQYF; DNA: TGCAGTGCTGCTTTAGGGACAGCGGAATATGGCGAGCAGTACTTC
V: TRBV2; size: .; J: TRBJ2-3; D: TRBD2; CDR3: CASSGWTSGRAPMSTDTQYF; DNA: TGTGCCAGCAGTGGATGGACTAGCGGGAGGGCTCCGATGAGCACAGATACGCAGTATTTT
V: TRBV20-1; size: .; J: TRBJ2-7; D: .; CDR3: CSARDIGSGTYEQYF; DNA: TGCAGTGCTAGAGATATAGGTAGCGGAACCTACGAGCAGTACTTC
V: TRBV19; size: .; J: TRBJ2-4; D: TRBD1; CDR3: CASQDPYRGKNIQYF; DNA: TGTGCCTCTCAGGACCCGTACAGGGGCAAAAACATTCAGTACTTC